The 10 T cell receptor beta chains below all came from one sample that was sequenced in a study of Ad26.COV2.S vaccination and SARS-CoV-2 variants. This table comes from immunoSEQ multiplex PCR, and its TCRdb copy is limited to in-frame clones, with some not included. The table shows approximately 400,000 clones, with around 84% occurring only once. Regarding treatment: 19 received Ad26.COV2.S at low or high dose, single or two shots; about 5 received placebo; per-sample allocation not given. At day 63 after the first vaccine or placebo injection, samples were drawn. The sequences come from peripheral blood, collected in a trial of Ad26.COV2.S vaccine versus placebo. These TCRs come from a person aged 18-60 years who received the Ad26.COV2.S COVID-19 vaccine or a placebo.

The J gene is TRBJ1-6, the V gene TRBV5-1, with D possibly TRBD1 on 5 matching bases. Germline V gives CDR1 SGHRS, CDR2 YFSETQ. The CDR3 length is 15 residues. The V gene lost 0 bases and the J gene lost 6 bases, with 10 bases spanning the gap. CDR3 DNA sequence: TGCGCCAGCAGCTTGGGAGTCGGGGGTAATTCACCCCTCCACTTT. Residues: CASSLGVGGNSPLHF.

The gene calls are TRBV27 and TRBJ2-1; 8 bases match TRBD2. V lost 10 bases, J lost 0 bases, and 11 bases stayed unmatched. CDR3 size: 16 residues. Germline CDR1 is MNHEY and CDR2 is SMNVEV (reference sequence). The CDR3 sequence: CATHPGLGNSYNEQFF. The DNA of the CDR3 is TGTGCCACTCATCCGGGACTAGGGAACTCCTACAATGAGCAGTTCTTC.

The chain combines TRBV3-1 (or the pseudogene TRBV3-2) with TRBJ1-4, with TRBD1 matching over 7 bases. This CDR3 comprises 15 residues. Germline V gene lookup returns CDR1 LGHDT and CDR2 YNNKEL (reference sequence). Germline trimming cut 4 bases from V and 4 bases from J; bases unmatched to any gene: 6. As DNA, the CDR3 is TGTGCCAGCAGCCTTGAGGGGGCCGGTAATGAAAAACTGTTTTTT. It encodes CASSLEGAGNEKLFF.

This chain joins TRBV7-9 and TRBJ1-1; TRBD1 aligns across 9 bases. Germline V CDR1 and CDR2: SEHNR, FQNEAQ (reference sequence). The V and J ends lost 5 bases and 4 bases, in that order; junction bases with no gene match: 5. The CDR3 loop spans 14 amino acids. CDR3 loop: CASSGGQGVTEAFF. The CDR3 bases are TGTGCCAGCAGCGGGGGACAGGGTGTCACTGAAGCTTTCTTT.

In DNA form, the CDR3 reads TGTGCCAGCAGTTTATTCAGGGGTGAGGGTATTAGCAATCAGCCCCAGCATTTT. It translates to CASSLFRGEGISNQPQHF. V is TRBV28 and J is TRBJ1-5; D possibly corresponds to TRBD1 (6 bases). Trimming cost V 1 base and J 0 bases, with 16 bases left between them. The CDR3 spans 18 residues. The germline gives CDR1 MDHEN, CDR2 SYDVKM.

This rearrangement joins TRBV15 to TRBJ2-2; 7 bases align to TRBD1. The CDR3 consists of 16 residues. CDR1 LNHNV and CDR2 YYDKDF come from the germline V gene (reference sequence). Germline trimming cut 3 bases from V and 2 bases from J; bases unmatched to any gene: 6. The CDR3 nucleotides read TGTGCCACCAGCAGTCACGACAGGGAAAACACCGGGGAGCTGTTTTTT. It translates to CATSSHDRENTGELFF.

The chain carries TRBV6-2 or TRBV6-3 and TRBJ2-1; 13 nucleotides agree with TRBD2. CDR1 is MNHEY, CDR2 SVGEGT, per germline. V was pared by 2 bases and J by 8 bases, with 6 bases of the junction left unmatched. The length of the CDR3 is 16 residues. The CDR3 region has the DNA TGTGCCAGCAGTTACGCCCGGACTAGCGGGAGCGATGAGCAGTTCTTC. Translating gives CASSYARTSGSDEQFF.

For the CDR3, the DNA is TGTGCCAGCAGCCCCCTTTGGGGAGTCACAGATACGCAGTATTTT. Translating it yields CASSPLWGVTDTQYF. This chain joins TRBV5-6 and TRBJ2-3; maybe TRBD2 (5 bases). Germline lookup yields CDR1 SGHDT and CDR2 YYEEEE. The CDR3 totals 15 residues. V was shortened by 4 bases and J by 2 bases, with 14 bases between the two germline ends.

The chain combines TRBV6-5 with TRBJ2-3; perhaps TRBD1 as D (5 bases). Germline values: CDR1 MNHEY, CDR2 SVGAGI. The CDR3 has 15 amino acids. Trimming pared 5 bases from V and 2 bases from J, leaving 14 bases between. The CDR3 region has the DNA TGTGCCAGCAGTACTGACCGACAGACCACAGATACGCAGTATTTT. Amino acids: CASSTDRQTTDTQYF.

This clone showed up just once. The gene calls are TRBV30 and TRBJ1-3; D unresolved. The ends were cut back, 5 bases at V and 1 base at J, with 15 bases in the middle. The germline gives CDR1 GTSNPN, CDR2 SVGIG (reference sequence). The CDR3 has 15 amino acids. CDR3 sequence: CAWGPGPWSGNTIYF. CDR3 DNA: TGTGCCTGGGGGCCGGGCCCGTGGTCTGGAAACACCATATATTTT.